These 27 T cell receptor beta chains originate from one sample sequenced in a study of T cell changes during pregnancy in multiple sclerosis. Measured with immunoSEQ multiplex PCR; TCRdb has only the in-frame clones, and not every one. The sample lists approximately 65,000 clones; 92% were seen once. Sequenced here: CD8+ T cells from peripheral blood mononuclear cells, sampled in the third trimester of pregnancy. These receptors were taken from a female donor in good health, enrolled as a control in a pregnancy study.

CDR3 nucleotides: TGTGCCAGCAGCCCGGGACAGGGGGCCTACGAGCAGTACTTC. This codes for CASSPGQGAYEQYF. V and J are TRBV14 and TRBJ2-7, with 11 bases that match TRBD1. The V gene end was trimmed by 4 bases and the J gene end by 2 bases; junction bases not matched to a gene: 1. The CDR3 totals 14 residues. The germline gives CDR1 SGHDN, CDR2 FVKESK.

This chain uses TRBV7-2 with TRBJ1-1, with a possible D match to TRBD1 (6 bases). Trimming left V 3 bases short and J 4 bases short, with 9 bases between. The CDR3 consists of 13 residues. Per the germline V gene, CDR1 is SGHTA and CDR2 is FQGNSA. In nucleotides, the CDR3 is TGTGCCAGCAGCTTGGACAGTAGCACTGAAGCTTTCTTT. Residues: CASSLDSSTEAFF.

This chain links TRBV2 with TRBJ2-2; a weak D match, TRBD1 (7 bases). The germline CDR1 and CDR2 sequences are SNHLY and FYNNEI. Trimming cost V 4 bases and J 1 base, with 16 bases left between them. The CDR3 is 17 amino acids. CDR3: CASSVKEGAGNTGELFF. DNA of the CDR3: TGTGCCAGCAGTGTGAAGGAGGGGGCAGGGAACACCGGGGAGCTGTTTTTT.

The chain is built from TRBV27 and TRBJ1-5; D remains ambiguous. V gave up 9 bases and J gave up 3 bases, with 12 bases separating them. CDR1 is MNHEY, CDR2 SMNVEV, per germline (reference sequence). The CDR3 totals 13 residues. CDR3 in amino acids: CASCAGFNQPQHF. The CDR3, as DNA: TGTGCCAGTTGCGCAGGCTTCAATCAGCCCCAGCATTTT.

The chain carries TRBV6-5 and TRBJ1-2, with D hard to call. The CDR3 consists of 15 residues. V lost 0 bases and J 3 bases, leaving 11 bases between the germline ends. CDR1 is MNHEY, CDR2 SVGAGI, per germline. Written as DNA, the CDR3 is TGTGCCAGCAGTTACTCGCGGCCCCTTGACTATGGCTACACCTTC. It is translated as CASSYSRPLDYGYTF.

The V gene is TRBV7-9, the J gene TRBJ1-2; D unresolved. The V end lost 1 base, the J end lost 6 bases, and 15 bases lay between the germline ends. This CDR3 contains 15 residues. Germline-derived CDR1 and CDR2 are SEHNR and FQNEAQ (reference sequence). CDR3 protein: CASSLVLSFGDGYTF. In DNA form, the CDR3 reads TGTGCCAGCAGCTTAGTCCTTTCTTTCGGAGATGGCTACACCTTC.

The V call is TRBV10-2, the J call TRBJ1-2, with 8 nucleotides matching TRBD1. CDR1 WSHSY and CDR2 SAAADI come from the germline V gene. V gave up 7 bases and J gave up 3 bases; unmatched junction bases: 4. The CDR3 extends over 13 amino acids. CDR3 sequence: CASMAGGDYGYTF. CDR3 bases: TGCGCCAGCATGGCAGGGGGCGACTATGGCTACACCTTC.

CDR3 DNA sequence: TGCGCCAGCAGCCCCCGACGACAGGGTTCCTACGAGCAGTACTTC. This codes for CASSPRRQGSYEQYF. The chain combines TRBV4-1 with TRBJ2-7, with TRBD1 matching 7 bases. The CDR3 is 15 amino acids. V lost 4 bases, J lost 1 base, and 7 bases stayed unmatched. Per the germline V gene, CDR1 is MGHRA and CDR2 is YSYEKL.

The chain joins TRBV7-2 to TRBJ1-1, with D possibly TRBD1 on 6 matching bases. Trimming pared 5 bases from V and 0 bases from J, leaving 10 bases between. Germline V gene lookup returns CDR1 SGHTA and CDR2 FQGNSA. CDR3 length: 14 residues. DNA for the CDR3: TGTGCCAGCAGCCCGGGACACCTGAACACTGAAGCTTTCTTT. Amino acids: CASSPGHLNTEAFF.

The V gene is TRBV15, the J gene TRBJ2-7, with 10 bases fitting TRBD1. There are 13 residues in the CDR3. Germline assignment: CDR1 LNHNV and CDR2 YYDKDF (reference sequence). Trimming at V came to 9 bases and at J to 3 bases, leaving 5 bases not matched to a gene. The CDR3 protein is CATGTGADYEQYF. The CDR3, as DNA: TGTGCCACGGGGACAGGGGCGGACTACGAGCAGTACTTC. The full variable domain, completed using reference TRBV15 and TRBJ2-7, is DAMVIQNPRYQVTQFGKPVTLSCSQTLNHNVMYWYQQKSSQAPKLLFHYYDKDFNNEADTPDNFQSRRPNTSFCFLDIRSPGLGDTAMYLCATGTGADYEQYFGPGTRLTVT.

The genes are TRBV19 and TRBJ1-5, with 8 bases matching TRBD1. CDR3 length equals 16 residues. J was trimmed by 7 bases and V by 2 bases; bases with no gene match: 10. The germline V gene has CDR1 LNHDA and CDR2 SQIVND (reference sequence). The CDR3, as DNA: TGTGCCAGTAGTATAATGTCAGGGGGCCGTGGCCAGCCCCAGCATTTT. Translating it yields CASSIMSGGRGQPQHF.

V usage is TRBV27 and J usage is TRBJ1-2; TRBD1 aligns across 7 bases. Trimming took 2 bases from V and 6 from J; bases not matched to a gene: 0. Germline CDR1 reads MNHEY; CDR2 reads SMNVEV (reference sequence). The CDR3 loop spans 12 amino acids. The CDR3 DNA is TGTGCCAGCAGTTTAACAGGGGATGGCTACACCTTC. The encoded protein is CASSLTGDGYTF.

This clone was recorded once. V gene TRBV27 combines with J gene TRBJ1-2, with unresolved D. Trimming took 2 bases from V and 1 from J, leaving 14 bases between them. The V gene's germline CDR1 is MNHEY and CDR2 SMNVEV (reference sequence). The CDR3 runs 16 residues. The CDR3 DNA reads TGTGCCAGCAGTTTACGTGGTTACAGCCTTAACTATGGCTACACCTTC. This encodes CASSLRGYSLNYGYTF.

This chain uses TRBV7-9 with TRBJ2-7; 7 bases fit TRBD1. This CDR3 is built from 14 residues. Germline V gives CDR1 SEHNR, CDR2 FQNEAQ (reference sequence). V dropped 5 bases and J dropped 4; count of bases not matched to a gene: 8. CDR3 amino acids: CASSAGDRKYEQYF. CDR3 sequence (DNA): TGTGCCAGCAGCGCCGGGGACAGAAAGTACGAGCAGTACTTC.

The chain recombines TRBV4-1 with TRBJ2-2, with D maybe TRBD1 (5 bases). Germline V gene sequence: CDR1 MGHRA, CDR2 YSYEKL. Between the trimmed V and J ends, which lost 9 bases and 1 base, there was a span of 9 bases. The CDR3 covers 13 residues. The CDR3 sequence: CASNDRNTGELFF. In DNA, the CDR3 is TGCGCCAGTAACGACAGGAACACCGGGGAGCTGTTTTTT.

This chain uses TRBV7-6 with TRBJ1-5, with D tentatively TRBD1 (5 bases). CDR3 length: 15 amino acids. The germline V and J ends were trimmed by 5 bases and 3 bases, with 14 bases remaining between them. Germline V CDR1 and CDR2: SGHVS, FNYEAQ. The CDR3 sequence: CASSPFSGVNQPQHF. CDR3 nucleotides: TGTGCCAGCAGCCCTTTTTCGGGGGTCAATCAGCCCCAGCATTTT.

The chain combines TRBV14 with TRBJ2-7; 9 bases are shared with TRBD2. The CDR3 is 16 amino acids. With V trimmed by 4 bases and J by 1 base, 8 bases remained unmatched. In germline, CDR1 is SGHDN, CDR2 FVKESK. CDR3 DNA: TGTGCCAGCAGCCCGCAAAGACTAGCGGTATCCTACGAGCAGTACTTC. It is translated as CASSPQRLAVSYEQYF.

The chain is built from TRBV11-2 and TRBJ2-7; D remains unclear. Looked up from germline, CDR1 is SGHAT and CDR2 is FQNNGV. The ends were cut back, 0 bases at V and 5 bases at J, with 8 bases in the middle. This CDR3 contains 13 residues. The CDR3 DNA sequence: TGTGCCAGCAGCTTAGATATGGCCCACGAGCAGTACTTC. It translates to CASSLDMAHEQYF.

This chain links TRBV6-5 with TRBJ1-1, with D tentatively TRBD1 (5 bases). CDR1 and CDR2 (germline): MNHEY, SVGAGI. The CDR3 totals 14 residues. The germline V and J ends were trimmed by 2 bases and 2 bases, with 9 bases remaining between them. This CDR3 reads CASSYKQGNTEAFF. DNA of the CDR3: TGTGCCAGCAGTTACAAGCAGGGCAACACTGAAGCTTTCTTT.

V and J are TRBV7-9 and TRBJ2-4; D not certain. With 5 bases removed from V and 3 bases from J, the gap between germline ends came to 8 bases. Germline CDR1 is SEHNR and CDR2 is FQNEAQ (reference sequence). CDR3 length: 13 residues. Here the CDR3 reads CASSPERKNIQYF. The CDR3 DNA reads TGTGCCAGCAGCCCCGAGCGCAAAAACATTCAGTACTTC.

This sequence joins TRBV21-1 and TRBJ1-4. TRBV21-1 is flagged as a pseudogene. CDR3 size: 15 residues. CDR3: CASSKDGATNEKLFF. The CDR3 nucleotides read TGTGCCAGCAGCAAGGACGGGGCAACTAATGAAAAACTGTTTTTT.

The gene calls are TRBV7-9 and TRBJ2-7, with 7 nucleotides matching TRBD1. Germline-derived CDR1 and CDR2 are SEHNR and FQNEAQ (reference sequence). The junction had 4 bases not matched to a gene; V was cut back by 4 bases and J by 4 bases. CDR3 length: 13 amino acids. The CDR3 bases are TGTGCCAGCAGCTACGGGACAGATTACGAGCAGTACTTC. Protein sequence: CASSYGTDYEQYF.

The chain carries TRBV30 and TRBJ2-1, with a weak D call TRBD2 (7 bases). Trimming cost V 4 bases and J 9 bases, with 22 bases left between them. This CDR3 has 15 amino acids. Germline V gene data show CDR1 as GTSNPN and CDR2 as SVGIG (reference sequence). CDR3 residues: CAWIRGAGVRPEQFF. The CDR3 DNA reads as TGTGCCTGGATACGGGGGGCGGGGGTGAGGCCTGAGCAGTTCTTC.

This chain joins TRBV6-5 and TRBJ2-3; 10 bases are a match to TRBD2. Germline lookup yields CDR1 MNHEY and CDR2 SVGAGI. The V segment lost 5 bases and the J segment 6 bases; nucleotides outside the gene matches: 5. The length of the CDR3 is 14 residues. CDR3: CASSPSGGGDTQYF. As DNA, the CDR3 is TGTGCCAGCAGTCCTAGCGGGGGTGGGGATACGCAGTATTTT.

This clone has just one count. The chain employs TRBV6-1 and TRBJ1-2; 8 nucleotides line up with TRBD1. This CDR3 has 16 amino acids. Germline CDR1 and CDR2: MNHNS and SASEGT. V gave up 5 bases and J gave up 3 bases; unmatched junction bases: 11. CDR3 nucleotide sequence: TGTGCCAGCAGTCAAGGGACAGGAAGTCACTACTATGGCTACACCTTC. It specifies CASSQGTGSHYYGYTF.

This clone was seen more than once but under ten times. The chain is built from TRBV27 and TRBJ2-2; D unresolved. With 7 bases removed from V and 0 bases from J, the gap between germline ends came to 12 bases. There are 15 residues in the CDR3. Germline CDR1 reads MNHEY; CDR2 reads SMNVEV (reference sequence). DNA of the CDR3: TGTGCCAGCAAACTGACTCCACCGAACACCGGGGAGCTGTTTTTT. It specifies CASKLTPPNTGELFF.

The chain employs TRBV10-3 and TRBJ2-3; 10 nucleotides match TRBD2. Germline V gene lookup returns CDR1 ENHRY and CDR2 SYGVKD. V lost 2 bases and J lost 5; bases outside the gene matches: 7. The CDR3 is 16 residues long. The DNA for the CDR3 is TGTGCCATCAGTGAGGAAAGCGGGGGGGCCAAAGATACGCAGTATTTT. Translated, it gives CAISEESGGAKDTQYF.